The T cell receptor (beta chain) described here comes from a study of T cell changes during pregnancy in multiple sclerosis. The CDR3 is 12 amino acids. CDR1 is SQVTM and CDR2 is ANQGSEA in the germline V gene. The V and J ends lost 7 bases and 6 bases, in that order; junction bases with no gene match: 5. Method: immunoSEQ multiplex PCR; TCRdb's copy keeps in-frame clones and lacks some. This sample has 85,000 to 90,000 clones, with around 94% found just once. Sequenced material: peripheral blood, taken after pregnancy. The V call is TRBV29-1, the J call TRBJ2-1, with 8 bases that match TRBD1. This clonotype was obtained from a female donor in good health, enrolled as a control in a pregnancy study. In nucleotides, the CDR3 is TGCAGCGCCGACAGGGGTAGCAATGAGCAGTTCTTC. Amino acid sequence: CSADRGSNEQFF.